This is a list of T cell receptor beta chains from one sample in a study of cytomegalovirus exposure and HLA in healthy donors. Sequencing used immunoSEQ multiplex PCR; TCRdb keeps in-frame clones, though not all of them. Among about 140,000 clones listed, 80% to 90% were seen once. The sequenced sample consisted of PBMCs. The receptor set was obtained from a woman aged 18-30 years in good health and CMV-seropositive. Each CDR3 is given with its conserved first and last residue. D genes are given only for firm matches. The size of a clone is reported for some rows only, either as once, few or many, or as a class for expanded clones.

d_gene | j_gene | abundance | v_gene | CDR3nt | CDR3aa
TRBD1 | TRBJ2-7 | . | TRBV4-3 | TGCGCCAGCAGCCACGATCAGGGGACAGGGGGCGGCGAGCAGTACTTC | CASSHDQGTGGGEQYF
. | TRBJ1-1 | . | TRBV18 | TGTGCCAGCTCCCCCCGAAGCATGAACACTGAAGCTTTCTTT | CASSPRSMNTEAFF
TRBD1 | TRBJ1-4 | once | TRBV5-1 | TGCGCCAGCAGCTTGGGGGGGACAGAGTACCGAGGACTGTTTTTT | CASSLGGTEYRGLFF
. | TRBJ2-3 | . | TRBV6-1 | TGTGCCAGCGGAGGGGGGGCCTTCACAGATACGCAGTATTTT | CASGGGAFTDTQYF
TRBD2 | TRBJ2-3 | . | TRBV27 | TGTGCCAGCAGTTTAGGGACTAGCGGGGGGCCGCGGGATACGCAGTATTTT | CASSLGTSGGPRDTQYF
TRBD1 | TRBJ2-2 | . | TRBV6-5 | TGTGCCAGCAGTTACGGGACAGATACCGGGGAGCTGTTTTTT | CASSYGTDTGELFF
. | TRBJ2-3 | . | TRBV10-3 | TGTGCCATCAGTGAGAATAGCCTTCACACAGATACGCAGTATTTT | CAISENSLHTDTQYF
. | TRBJ2-7 | . | TRBV11-2 | TGTGCCAGCAGCTTGAAACTCGTTTACGAGCAGTACTTC | CASSLKLVYEQYF
. | TRBJ2-5 | once | TRBV7-9 | TGTGCCAGCAGCTTAGCGACGGGAGCCAAGGAGACCCAGTACTTC | CASSLATGAKETQYF
. | TRBJ2-1 | . | TRBV7-8 | TGTGCCAGCACCTTAGGCGATAGCTCCTACAATGAGCAGTTCTTC | CASTLGDSSYNEQFF
TRBD1 | TRBJ2-3 | . | TRBV4-3 | TGCGCCAGCAGCCAAGGGATACTCAGGGGGAGCACAGATACGCAGTATTTT | CASSQGILRGSTDTQYF
. | TRBJ1-2 | . | TRBV7-8 | TGTGCCAGCAGCTTTAGAGGGAGCGGCTACACCTTC | CASSFRGSGYTF
. | TRBJ1-6 | few | TRBV6-1 | TGTGCCAGCAGTGATAATGGGCCGATGAATTCACCCCTCCACTTT | CASSDNGPMNSPLHF
. | TRBJ2-3 | . | TRBV9 | TGTGCCAGCAGCGTAGGGACTTCTTACACAGATACGCAGTATTTT | CASSVGTSYTDTQYF
TRBD2 | TRBJ2-1 | . | TRBV5-4 | TGTGCCAGCAGCTCCCCCCAGGGGACTAGCGGGTACAATGAGCAGTTCTTC | CASSSPQGTSGYNEQFF
. | TRBJ1-6 | few | TRBV4-2 | TGTGCCAGCAGCCAAGCAAGGACAGTTGATTCACCCCTCCACTTT | CASSQARTVDSPLHF